These T cell receptor beta chains were read from a single sample in a study of T cells after posttransplantation cyclophosphamide. Sequencing was performed with immunoSEQ multiplex PCR; in TCRdb, only in-frame clones are kept and a portion is missing. The table shows thousands of clones, with roughly 81% occurring only once. Sequences were derived from PBMCs, sampled after an allogeneic stem cell transplant with post-transplant cyclophosphamide. The receptors derive from a female patient aged 50-59 years who received an allogeneic stem cell transplant from a related donor, was CMV-positive, and had no GVHD. Some T cells may trace back to the graft donor. CDR3s include the opening cysteine and the closing phenylalanine or tryptophan. D genes are given only for firm matches. The size of a clone is reported for some rows only, either as once, few or many, or as a class for expanded clones.

j_gene,abundance,d_gene,v_gene,CDR3aa
TRBJ1-1,-,-,TRBV29-1,CSVEDRNTEAFF
TRBJ1-1,-,TRBD1,TRBV11-2,CASTGTGNTEAFF
TRBJ1-1,-,TRBD1,TRBV23-1,CAIPDRVKDHTEAFF
TRBJ2-1,few,-,TRBV2,CASVEPTSYNEQFF
TRBJ2-3,once,-,TRBV27,CASRREDTQYF
TRBJ1-4,-,-,TRBV28,CASSLGGERDQEKLFF
TRBJ2-1,once,-,TRBV7-3,CASSLAREQFF
TRBJ2-1,-,-,TRBV2,CASSEGGGGPPEQFF
TRBJ2-7,once,-,TRBV5-5,CASSLDREAYEQYF
TRBJ1-1,-,TRBD1,TRBV28,CASSFLQGTEAFF
TRBJ2-7,-,-,TRBV5-6,CASSPLPRGLTSYEQYF
TRBJ2-1,-,-,TRBV6-5,CASSYSSFGEQFF
TRBJ1-5,once,TRBD1,TRBV5-1,CASVWQDRVYYSNQPQHF
TRBJ1-6,-,-,TRBV11-2,CASSPLGGFNSPLHF
TRBJ1-6,few,-,TRBV6-5,CASSYAQGENSPLHF
TRBJ2-3,few,TRBD2,TRBV5-4,CASSWWGGADTQYF
TRBJ2-2,-,-,TRBV6-6,CASSYDRGADTGELFF
TRBJ2-2,large,-,TRBV6-5,CASSLGQAGTGELFF
TRBJ2-7,-,TRBD1,TRBV18,CASSQDRGRPYEQYF
TRBJ2-1,-,TRBD2,TRBV7-9,CASSYGLAPYNEQFF
TRBJ1-3,-,TRBD1,TRBV5-1,CASSLMTGSGNTIYF
TRBJ2-7,-,-,TRBV19,CASASRMRAYEQYF
TRBJ2-2,-,TRBD2,TRBV5-6,CASTDAGGANTGELFF
TRBJ2-2,-,TRBD2,TRBV5-1,CASSFGLLAGETGELFF
TRBJ1-4,-,-,TRBV6-6,CASSGANEKLFF
TRBJ2-5,-,-,TRBV5-1,CASSLATGKETQYF
TRBJ1-6,-,TRBD1,TRBV28,CASSLYAGGNSPLHF
TRBJ1-1,-,TRBD1,TRBV23-1,CASRTSTAGTKTGERSTEAFF
TRBJ2-5,-,-,TRBV12-5,CASGFQGIGQETQYF
TRBJ2-3,-,-,TRBV19,CASSSWTESTDTQYF
TRBJ2-7,-,-,TRBV7-3,CASSLTGAETYEQYF
TRBJ2-7,-,-,TRBV29-1,CSVLPPSGTNYEQYF
TRBJ2-2,once,TRBD1,TRBV28,CASSSPEGGDGTGELFF
TRBJ1-6,-,TRBD1,TRBV18,CASSPRQGNSPLHF
TRBJ1-4,-,-,TRBV6-5,CASSYIRTNEKLFF
TRBJ2-5,-,TRBD2,TRBV11-2,CASSLVGLGKETQYF